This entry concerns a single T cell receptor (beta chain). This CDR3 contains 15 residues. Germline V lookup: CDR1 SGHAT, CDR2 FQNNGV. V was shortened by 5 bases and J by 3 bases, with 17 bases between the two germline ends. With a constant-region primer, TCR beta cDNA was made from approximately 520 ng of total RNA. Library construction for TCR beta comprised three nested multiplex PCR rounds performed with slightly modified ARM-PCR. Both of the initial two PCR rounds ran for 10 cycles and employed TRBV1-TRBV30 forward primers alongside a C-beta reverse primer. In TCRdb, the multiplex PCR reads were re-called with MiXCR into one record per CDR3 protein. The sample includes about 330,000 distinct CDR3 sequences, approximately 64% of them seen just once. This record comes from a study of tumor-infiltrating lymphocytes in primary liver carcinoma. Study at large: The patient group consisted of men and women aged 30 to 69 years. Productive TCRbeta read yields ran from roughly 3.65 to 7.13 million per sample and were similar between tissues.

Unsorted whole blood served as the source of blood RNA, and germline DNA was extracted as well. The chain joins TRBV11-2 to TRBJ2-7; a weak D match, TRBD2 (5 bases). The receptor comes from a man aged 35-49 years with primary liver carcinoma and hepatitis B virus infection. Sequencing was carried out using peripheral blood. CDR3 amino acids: CASSAGLEDLYEQYF. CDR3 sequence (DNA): TGTGCCAGCAGCGCGGGTCTAGAGGACCTCTACGAGCAGTACTTC.